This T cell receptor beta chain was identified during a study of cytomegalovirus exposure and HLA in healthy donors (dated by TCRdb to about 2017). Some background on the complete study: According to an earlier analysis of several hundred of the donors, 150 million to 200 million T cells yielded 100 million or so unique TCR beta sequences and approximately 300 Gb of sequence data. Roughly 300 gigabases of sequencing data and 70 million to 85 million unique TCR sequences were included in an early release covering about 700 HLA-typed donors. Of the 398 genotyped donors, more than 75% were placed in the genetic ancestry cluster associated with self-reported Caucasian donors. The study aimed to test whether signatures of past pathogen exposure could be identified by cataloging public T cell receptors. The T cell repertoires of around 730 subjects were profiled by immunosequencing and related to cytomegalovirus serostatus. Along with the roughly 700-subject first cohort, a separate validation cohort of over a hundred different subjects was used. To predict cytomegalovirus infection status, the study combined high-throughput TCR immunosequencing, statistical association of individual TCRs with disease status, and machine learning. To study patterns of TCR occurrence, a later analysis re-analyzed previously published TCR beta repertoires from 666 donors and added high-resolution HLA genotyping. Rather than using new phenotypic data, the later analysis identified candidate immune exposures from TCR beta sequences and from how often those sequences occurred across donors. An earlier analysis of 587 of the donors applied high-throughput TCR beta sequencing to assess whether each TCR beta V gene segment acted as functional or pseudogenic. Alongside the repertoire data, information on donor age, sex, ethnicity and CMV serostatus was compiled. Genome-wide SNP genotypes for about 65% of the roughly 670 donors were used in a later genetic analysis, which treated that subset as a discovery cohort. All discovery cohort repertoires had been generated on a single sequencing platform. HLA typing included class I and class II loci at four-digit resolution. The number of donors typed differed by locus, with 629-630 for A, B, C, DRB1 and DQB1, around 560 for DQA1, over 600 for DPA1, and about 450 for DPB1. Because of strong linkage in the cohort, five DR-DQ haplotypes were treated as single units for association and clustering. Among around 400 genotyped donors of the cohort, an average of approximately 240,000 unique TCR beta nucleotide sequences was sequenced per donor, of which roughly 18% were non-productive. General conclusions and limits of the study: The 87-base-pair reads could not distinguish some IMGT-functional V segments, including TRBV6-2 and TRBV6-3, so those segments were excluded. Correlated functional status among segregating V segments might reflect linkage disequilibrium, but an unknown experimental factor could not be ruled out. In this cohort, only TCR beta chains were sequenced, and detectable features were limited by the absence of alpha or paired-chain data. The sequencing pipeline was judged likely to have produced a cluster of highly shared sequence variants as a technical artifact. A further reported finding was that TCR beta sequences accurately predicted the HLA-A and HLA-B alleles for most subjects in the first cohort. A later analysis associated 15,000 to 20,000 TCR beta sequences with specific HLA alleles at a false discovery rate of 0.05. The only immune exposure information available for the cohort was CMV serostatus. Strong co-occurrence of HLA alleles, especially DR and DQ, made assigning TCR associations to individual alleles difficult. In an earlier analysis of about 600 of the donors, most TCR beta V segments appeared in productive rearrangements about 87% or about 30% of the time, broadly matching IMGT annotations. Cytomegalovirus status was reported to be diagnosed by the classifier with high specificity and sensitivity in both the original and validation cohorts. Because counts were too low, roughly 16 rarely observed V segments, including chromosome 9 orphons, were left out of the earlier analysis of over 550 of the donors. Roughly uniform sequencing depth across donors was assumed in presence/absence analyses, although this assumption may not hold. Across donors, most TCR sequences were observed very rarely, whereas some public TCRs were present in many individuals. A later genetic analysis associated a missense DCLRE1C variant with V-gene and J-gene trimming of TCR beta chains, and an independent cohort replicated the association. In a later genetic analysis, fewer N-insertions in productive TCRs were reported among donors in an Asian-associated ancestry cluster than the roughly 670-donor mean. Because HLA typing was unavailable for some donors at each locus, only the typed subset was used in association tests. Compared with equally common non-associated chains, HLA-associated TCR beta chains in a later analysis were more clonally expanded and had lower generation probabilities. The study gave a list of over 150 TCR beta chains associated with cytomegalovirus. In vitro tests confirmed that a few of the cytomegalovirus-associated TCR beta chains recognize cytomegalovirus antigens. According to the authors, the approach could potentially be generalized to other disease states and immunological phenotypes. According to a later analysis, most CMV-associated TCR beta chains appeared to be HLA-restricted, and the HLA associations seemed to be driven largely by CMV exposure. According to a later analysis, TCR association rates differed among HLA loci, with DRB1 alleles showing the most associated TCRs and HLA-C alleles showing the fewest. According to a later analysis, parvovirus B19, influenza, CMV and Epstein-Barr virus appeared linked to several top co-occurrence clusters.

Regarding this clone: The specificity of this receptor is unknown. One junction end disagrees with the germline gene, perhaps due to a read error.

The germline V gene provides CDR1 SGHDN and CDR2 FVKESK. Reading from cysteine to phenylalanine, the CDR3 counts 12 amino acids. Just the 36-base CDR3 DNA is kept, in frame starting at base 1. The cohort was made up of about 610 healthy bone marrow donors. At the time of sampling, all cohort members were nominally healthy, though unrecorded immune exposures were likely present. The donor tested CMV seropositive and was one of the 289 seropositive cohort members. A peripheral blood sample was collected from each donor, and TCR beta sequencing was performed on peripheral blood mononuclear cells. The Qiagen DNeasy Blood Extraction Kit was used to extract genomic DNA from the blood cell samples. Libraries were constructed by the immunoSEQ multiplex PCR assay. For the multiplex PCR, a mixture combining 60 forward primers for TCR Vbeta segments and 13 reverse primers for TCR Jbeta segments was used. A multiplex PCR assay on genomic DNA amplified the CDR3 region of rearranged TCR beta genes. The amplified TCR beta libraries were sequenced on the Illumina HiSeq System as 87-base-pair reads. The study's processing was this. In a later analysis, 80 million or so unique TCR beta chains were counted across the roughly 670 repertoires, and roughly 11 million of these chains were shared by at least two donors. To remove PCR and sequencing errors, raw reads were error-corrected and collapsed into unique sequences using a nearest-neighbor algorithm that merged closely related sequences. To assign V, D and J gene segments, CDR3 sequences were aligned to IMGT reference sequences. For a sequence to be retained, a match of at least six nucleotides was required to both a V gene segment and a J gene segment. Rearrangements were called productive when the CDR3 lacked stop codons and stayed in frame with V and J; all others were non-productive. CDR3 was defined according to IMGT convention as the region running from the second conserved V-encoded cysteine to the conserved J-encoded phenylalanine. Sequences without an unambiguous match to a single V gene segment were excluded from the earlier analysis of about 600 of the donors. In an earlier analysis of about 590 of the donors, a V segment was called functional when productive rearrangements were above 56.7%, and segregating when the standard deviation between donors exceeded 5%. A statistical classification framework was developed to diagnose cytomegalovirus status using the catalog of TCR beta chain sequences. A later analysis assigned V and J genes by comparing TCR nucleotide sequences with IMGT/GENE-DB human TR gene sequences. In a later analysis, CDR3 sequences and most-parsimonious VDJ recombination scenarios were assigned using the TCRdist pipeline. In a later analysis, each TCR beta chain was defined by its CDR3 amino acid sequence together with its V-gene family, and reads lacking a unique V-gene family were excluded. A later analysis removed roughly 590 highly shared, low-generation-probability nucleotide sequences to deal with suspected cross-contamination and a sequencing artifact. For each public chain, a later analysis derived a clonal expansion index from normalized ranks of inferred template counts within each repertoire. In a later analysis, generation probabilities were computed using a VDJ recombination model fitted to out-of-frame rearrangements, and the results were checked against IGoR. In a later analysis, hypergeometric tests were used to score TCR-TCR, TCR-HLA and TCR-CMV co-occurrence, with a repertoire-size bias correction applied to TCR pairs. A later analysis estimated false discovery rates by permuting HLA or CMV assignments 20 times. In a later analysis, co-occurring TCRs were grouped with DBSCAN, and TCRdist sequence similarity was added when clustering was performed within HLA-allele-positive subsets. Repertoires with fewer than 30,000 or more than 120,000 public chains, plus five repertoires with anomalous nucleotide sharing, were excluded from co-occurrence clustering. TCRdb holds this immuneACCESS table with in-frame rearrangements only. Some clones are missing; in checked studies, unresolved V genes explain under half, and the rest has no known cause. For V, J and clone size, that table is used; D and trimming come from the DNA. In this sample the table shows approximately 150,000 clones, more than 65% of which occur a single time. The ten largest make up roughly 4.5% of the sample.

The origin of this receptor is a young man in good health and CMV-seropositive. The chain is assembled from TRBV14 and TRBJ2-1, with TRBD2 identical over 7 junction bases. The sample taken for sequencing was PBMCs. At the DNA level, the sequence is TGTGCCAGCAGCCAAGAACTAGCGCCTCGCCTCTTC. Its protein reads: CASSQELAPRLF.